A selection of T cell receptor beta chains follows, all from one sample in a study of T cell changes during pregnancy in multiple sclerosis. The repertoire was sequenced with immunoSEQ multiplex PCR; TCRdb's copy has only in-frame clones and lacks some. Among about 14,000 clones listed, roughly 90% were seen once. This sample comprised CD8+ T cells from peripheral blood mononuclear cells, obtained after pregnancy. The receptors here all came from a female donor in good health, enrolled as a control in a pregnancy study. Each CDR3 is given with its conserved first and last residue. The order of the fields is clone size, J gene, D gene, V gene, CDR3 DNA, CDR3 protein. The D gene is left open where the match is weak. Clone size is stated in some rows and not others, as once, few, many or a class when expanded.

>NA|TRBJ1-2|NA|TRBV7-9
TGTGCCAGCAGCCCCTTGACACGCAACTATGGCTACACCTTC
CASSPLTRNYGYTF
>NA|TRBJ1-3|NA|TRBV7-3
TGTGCCAGCAGCTTAACGGGGGGGCCGGGAAACACCATATATTTT
CASSLTGGPGNTIYF
>NA|TRBJ2-2|TRBD2|TRBV6-5
TGTGCCAGCAGTTACGGGACTAGCGTGACCGGGGAGCTGTTTTTT
CASSYGTSVTGELFF
>NA|TRBJ2-7|NA|TRBV29-1
TGCAGCGTTCCAGGGGTATACGAGCAGTACTTC
CSVPGVYEQYF
>NA|TRBJ2-3|NA|TRBV14
TGTGCCAGCAGCCAGGCAGCGTACACAGATACGCAGTATTTT
CASSQAAYTDTQYF
>NA|TRBJ2-3|TRBD2|TRBV7-2
TGTGCCAGCAGCCCTGGACTAGCGGGAGAGGGGGTCAGGAAGTATTTT
CASSPGLAGEGVRKYF
>NA|TRBJ2-3|TRBD2|TRBV7-2
TGTGCCAGCAGCGCGGGACTAGCGGGACACATCACAGATACGCAGTATTTT
CASSAGLAGHITDTQYF
>NA|TRBJ2-3|TRBD2|TRBV5-6
TGTGCCAGCAGCTTCGAGACTAGCGGGAGTGGAACAGATACGCAGTATTTT
CASSFETSGSGTDTQYF
>NA|TRBJ2-1|NA|TRBV6-4
TGTGCCAGCAGTGACGAGGGGGAGGGCCCTTACAATGAGCAGTTCTTC
CASSDEGEGPYNEQFF
>NA|TRBJ2-2|NA|TRBV4-1
TGCGCCAGCAGCCAAGACTGGAGCACCGGGGAGCTGTTTTTT
CASSQDWSTGELFF
>NA|TRBJ2-3|NA|TRBV11-2
TGTGCCAGCAGCTACTATGATACGCAGTATTTT
CASSYYDTQYF
>NA|TRBJ2-3|NA|TRBV9
TGTGCCAGCAGCGTAGACGGGAACACAGATACGCAGTATTTT
CASSVDGNTDTQYF
>NA|TRBJ1-6|NA|TRBV21-1
TGTGCCAGCAGCAAAGGAGACAGGGAAGAAAGTAATTCACCCCTCCACTTT
CASSKGDREESNSPLHF
>NA|TRBJ1-5|NA|TRBV19
TGTGCCAGTAGTATACGGGATAGCAATCAGCCCCAGCATTTT
CASSIRDSNQPQHF
>NA|TRBJ2-2|NA|TRBV28
TGTGCCAGCAGTTCCAGGGACTACACCGGGGAGCTGTTTTTT
CASSSRDYTGELFF
>NA|TRBJ2-7|NA|TRBV4-1
TGCGCCAGCAGCCACTCAGGGAATTACGAGCAGTACTTC
CASSHSGNYEQYF
>NA|TRBJ1-4|TRBD1|TRBV5-4
TGTGCCAGCAGCTGGGGACAGTCTAATGAAAAACTGTTTTTT
CASSWGQSNEKLFF
>NA|TRBJ2-1|TRBD2|TRBV27
TGTGCCAGCAGTGGTATACTAGCGGGAGTATATAGTGAGCAGTTCTTC
CASSGILAGVYSEQFF
>NA|TRBJ2-2|TRBD1|TRBV7-9
TGTGCCAGCAGCTTACCGACAGGGACCGCGCCGAACACCGGGGAGCTGTTTTTT
CASSLPTGTAPNTGELFF
>NA|TRBJ2-5|TRBD1|TRBV4-3
TGCGCCAGCAGCCAAGAAACGACAGGGGGGCTAGCGGAGACCCAGTACTTC
CASSQETTGGLAETQYF
>NA|TRBJ2-1|NA|TRBV18
TGTGCCAGCCCAGGGGAGGGCACTAATGAGCAGTTCTTC
CASPGEGTNEQFF
>medium-sized|TRBJ2-1|NA|TRBV4-2
TGTGCCAGCAGCCAATCTGACAATGAGCAGTTCTTC
CASSQSDNEQFF
>NA|TRBJ2-3|TRBD2|TRBV5-4
TGTGCCAGCAGCTTCCCTGGACTAGCGGGGGGGACCGCAGATACGCAGTATTTT
CASSFPGLAGGTADTQYF
>NA|TRBJ2-7|TRBD2|TRBV7-8
TGTGCCAGCAGCGTAGGACTAGCGGGTGGCGAGCAGTACTTC
CASSVGLAGGEQYF
>once|TRBJ2-3|NA|TRBV13
TGTGCCAGCAGCCCCAACCAACTCCGGGATACGCAGTATTTT
CASSPNQLRDTQYF
>NA|TRBJ2-1|NA|TRBV19
TGTGCCAGTAGTATGGGTTGGAGCTCCTACAATGAGCAGTTCTTC
CASSMGWSSYNEQFF
>NA|TRBJ1-1|NA|TRBV5-6
TGTGCCAGCAGCTATGGGGGCCCTCTGCGCACTGAAGCTTTCTTT
CASSYGGPLRTEAFF
>NA|TRBJ1-2|TRBD1|TRBV6-6
TGTGCCAGCAGTTACCAAGACAGGGGAGTCTATGGCTACACCTTC
CASSYQDRGVYGYTF
>NA|TRBJ2-7|NA|TRBV30
TGTGCCTGGAGTGGTGAAGACAGCTCCTACGAGCAGTACTTC
CAWSGEDSSYEQYF
>NA|TRBJ2-3|NA|TRBV27
TGTGCCAGCAGTTTCTCCCTGAGCTACACAGATACGCAGTATTTT
CASSFSLSYTDTQYF
>NA|TRBJ1-1|NA|TRBV28
TGTGCCAGCAGTTTCGCGGGGAACACTGAAGCTTTCTTT
CASSFAGNTEAFF
>once|TRBJ2-3|NA|TRBV6-1
TGTGCCAGCAGTGACAGGGAAGGGGTAGATACGCAGTATTTT
CASSDREGVDTQYF
>NA|TRBJ1-1|NA|TRBV23-1
TGCGCCAGCAGTCAATCGGGGCTCGAAGCTTTCTTT
CASSQSGLEAFF
>medium-sized|TRBJ2-7|TRBD2|TRBV6-1
TGTGCCAGCAGTGAAAGGGCTAGCGGGAGTTACGAGCAGTACTTC
CASSERASGSYEQYF
>NA|TRBJ2-7|TRBD2|TRBV5-1
TGCGCCAGCAGTCCGATCCATACTAGCGGGGGGGCCTACGAGCAGTACTTC
CASSPIHTSGGAYEQYF
>NA|TRBJ2-1|NA|TRBV5-4
TGTGCCAGCAGCTTGGTGGGGGAGGCAGGGGGTATACAACACAATGAGCAGTTCTTC
CASSLVGEAGGIQHNEQFF
>NA|TRBJ2-7|TRBD2|TRBV29-1
TGCAGCGTTAGCGGGGTTACTTACGAGCAGTACTTC
CSVSGVTYEQYF
>once|TRBJ2-1|NA|TRBV4-1
TGCGCCAGCAGCCAAGGGACAGCGGACAATGAGCAGTTCTTC
CASSQGTADNEQFF
>NA|TRBJ2-1|TRBD2|TRBV9
TGTGCCAGCAGCGGCCTAGCGGGAGACTCCTACAATGAGCAGTTCTTC
CASSGLAGDSYNEQFF
>NA|TRBJ2-2|NA|TRBV5-6
TGTGCCAGCAGCTTGGAACTAGCTCGCCGTCTCGGGGAGCTGTTTTTT
CASSLELARRLGELFF
>NA|TRBJ1-2|NA|TRBV29-1
TGCAGCGTTGAACATGACAGGAAGCATGGCTACACCTTC
CSVEHDRKHGYTF
>few|TRBJ2-1|TRBD1|TRBV6-4
TGTGCCAGCAGTGACGATACAGGGGGCTACAATGAGCAGTTCTTC
CASSDDTGGYNEQFF
>NA|TRBJ2-1|TRBD2|TRBV27
TGTGCCAGCAGTCCCCCAGGTGAGGCGGGGGTTTTCTACAATGAGCAGTTCTTC
CASSPPGEAGVFYNEQFF
>NA|TRBJ2-2|TRBD1|TRBV28
TGTGCCAGCCACCAGGGGGTGAACACCGGGGAGCTGTTTTTT
CASHQGVNTGELFF
>NA|TRBJ2-5|NA|TRBV6-5
TGTGCCAGCAGTCCCTATGACAGGACGGTTGAGACCCAGTACTTC
CASSPYDRTVETQYF
>once|TRBJ2-4|TRBD2|TRBV10-3
TGTGCCATCAGTGAGTCTGGGGAGGGGTTGGCCAAAAACATTCAGTACTTC
CAISESGEGLAKNIQYF
>NA|TRBJ2-7|NA|TRBV10-3
TGTGCCATCAGTGGGGAGCAAAGCTCCTACGAGCAGTACTTC
CAISGEQSSYEQYF
>NA|TRBJ2-2|TRBD1|TRBV5-1
TGCGCCAGCAGCGACCGGACAGGGGGCTTCACCGGGGAGCTGTTTTTT
CASSDRTGGFTGELFF
>NA|TRBJ2-7|NA|TRBV27
TGTGCCAGCAGTTTATTGGGGGGGCTCTACGAGCAGTACTTC
CASSLLGGLYEQYF
>NA|TRBJ2-2|TRBD1|TRBV28
TGTGCCACCACTCAACCCCCGGGACAGGGGGCCGGGGAGCTGTTTTTT
CATTQPPGQGAGELFF
>NA|TRBJ2-1|NA|TRBV4-1
TGCGCCAGCGGAGCGGCGCTGGCCTACAATGAGCAGTTCTTC
CASGAALAYNEQFF
>NA|TRBJ2-1|TRBD2|TRBV27
TGTGCCAGCAGTTTGGGAGGGTACGGTACGGATGAGCAGTTCTTC
CASSLGGYGTDEQFF
>NA|TRBJ2-7|NA|TRBV7-9
TGTGCCAGCAGCAGCCAATACGAGCAGTACTTC
CASSSQYEQYF
>NA|TRBJ2-1|NA|TRBV5-1
TGCGCCAGCAGCACGGACTGGGGGCACAATGAGCAGTTCTTC
CASSTDWGHNEQFF